Following are 2 T cell receptor beta chains from one sample sequenced in a study of OX40 agonist ivuxolimab in advanced cancers. Clones were read by immunoSEQ multiplex PCR, and TCRdb kept only the in-frame ones, dropping some. The repertoire holds 90,000 to 120,000 clones, with around 90% as singletons. Sequenced here: CD4+ or CD8+ T cells sorted from blood, sampled in a trial of the OX40 agonist ivuxolimab. The receptors were gathered from an adult with an advanced solid tumor such as melanoma, head and neck, liver or kidney cancer.

DNA of the CDR3: TGTGCCAGCAGCGAGGGACGGCTTTATGGCTACACCTTC. This codes for CASSEGRLYGYTF. The genes are TRBV9 and TRBJ1-2; D may be TRBD1 (5 bases). Trimming cost V 3 bases and J 5 bases, with 11 bases left between them. The CDR3 loop spans 13 amino acids. Per germline, CDR1 SGDLS and CDR2 YYNGEE.

V gene TRBV30 combines with J gene TRBJ2-4; D not certain. The CDR3 sequence is 13 residues long. Trimming pared 1 base from V and 9 bases from J, leaving 13 bases between. Germline loops: CDR1 GTSNPN, CDR2 SVGIG (reference sequence). CDR3 coding DNA: TGTGCCTGGAGTGCGTCCGGAGTAGGCATTCAGTACTTC. It translates to CAWSASGVGIQYF.